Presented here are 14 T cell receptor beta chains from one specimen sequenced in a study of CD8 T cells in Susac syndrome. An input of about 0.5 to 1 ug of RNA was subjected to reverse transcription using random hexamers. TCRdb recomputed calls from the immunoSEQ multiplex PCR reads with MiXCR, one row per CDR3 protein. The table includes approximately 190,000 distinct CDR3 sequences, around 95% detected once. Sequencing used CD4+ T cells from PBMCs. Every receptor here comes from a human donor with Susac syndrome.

CDR3 amino acids: CASSPLGAIGTDTQYF. CDR3 bases: TGTGCCAGCAGCCCTCTCGGGGCCATTGGGACGGATACGCAGTATTTT. The chain has TRBV6-1 and TRBJ2-3; D might be TRBD1 or TRBD2, each matching 5 bases. With 6 bases removed from V and 6 bases from J, the gap between germline ends came to 22 bases. The CDR3 contains 16 residues. Germline V gene lookup returns CDR1 MNHNS and CDR2 SASEGT.

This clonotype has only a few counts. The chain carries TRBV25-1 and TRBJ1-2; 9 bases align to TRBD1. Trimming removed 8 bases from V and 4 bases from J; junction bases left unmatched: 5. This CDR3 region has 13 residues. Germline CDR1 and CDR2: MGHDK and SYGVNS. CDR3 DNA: TGTGCCAGCCGAGAGGACAGGGGCTATGGCTACACCTTC. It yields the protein CASREDRGYGYTF.

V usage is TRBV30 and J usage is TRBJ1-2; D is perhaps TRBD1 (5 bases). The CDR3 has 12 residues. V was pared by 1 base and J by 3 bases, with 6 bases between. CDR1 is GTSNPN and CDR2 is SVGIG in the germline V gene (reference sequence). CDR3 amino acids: CAWSGGDYGYTF. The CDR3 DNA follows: TGTGCCTGGAGTGGGGGGGACTATGGCTACACCTTC. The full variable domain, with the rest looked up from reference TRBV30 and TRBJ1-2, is SQTIHQWPATLVQPVGSPLSLECTVEGTSNPNLYWYRQAAGRGLQLLFYSVGIGQISSEVPQNLSASRPQDRQFILSSKKLLLSDSGFYLCAWSGGDYGYTFGSGTRLTVV.

The DNA of the CDR3 is TGCAGTGCTACATTTGGGGGATTGAACACTGAAGCTTTCTTT. This sequence encodes CSATFGGLNTEAFF. The chain employs TRBV20-1 and TRBJ1-1; D may be TRBD1 (5 bases). V was shortened by 4 bases and J by 0 bases, with 12 bases between the two germline ends. CDR1 DFQATT and CDR2 SNEGSKA come from the germline V gene (reference sequence). The CDR3 loop spans 14 amino acids.

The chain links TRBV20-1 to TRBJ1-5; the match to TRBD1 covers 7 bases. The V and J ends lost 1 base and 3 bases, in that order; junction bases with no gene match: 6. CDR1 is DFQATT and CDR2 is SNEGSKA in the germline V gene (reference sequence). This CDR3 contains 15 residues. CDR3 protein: CSARGPDRLNQPQHF. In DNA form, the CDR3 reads TGCAGTGCTAGAGGACCGGACAGGCTCAATCAGCCCCAGCATTTT.

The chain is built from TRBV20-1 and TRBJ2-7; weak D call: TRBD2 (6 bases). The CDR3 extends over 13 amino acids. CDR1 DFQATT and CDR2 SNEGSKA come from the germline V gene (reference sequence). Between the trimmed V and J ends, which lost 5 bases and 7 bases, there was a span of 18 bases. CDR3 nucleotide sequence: TGCAGTGCTTTTAGCGGCCCGTCTGGTGAGCAGTACTTC. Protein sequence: CSAFSGPSGEQYF.

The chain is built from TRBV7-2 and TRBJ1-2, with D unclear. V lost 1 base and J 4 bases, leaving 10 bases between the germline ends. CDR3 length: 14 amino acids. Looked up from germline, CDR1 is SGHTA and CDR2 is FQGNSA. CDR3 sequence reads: CASSLVGDGYGYTF. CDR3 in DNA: TGTGCCAGCAGCTTAGTTGGGGATGGCTATGGCTACACCTTC.

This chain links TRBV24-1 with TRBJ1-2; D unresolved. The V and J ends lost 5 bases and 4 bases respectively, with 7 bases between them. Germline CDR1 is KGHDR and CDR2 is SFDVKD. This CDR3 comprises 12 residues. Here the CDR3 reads CATSVDGYGYTF. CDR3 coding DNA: TGTGCCACCAGTGTTGACGGCTATGGCTACACCTTC.

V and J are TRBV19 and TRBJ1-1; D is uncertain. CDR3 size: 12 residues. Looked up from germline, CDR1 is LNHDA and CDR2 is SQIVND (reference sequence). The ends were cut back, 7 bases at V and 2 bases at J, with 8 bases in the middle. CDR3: CASKFRNTEAFF. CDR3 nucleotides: TGTGCCAGTAAATTCCGTAACACTGAAGCTTTCTTT.

In DNA, the CDR3 is TGTGCCAGCAGCCAAGCCGGATATAGCAATCAGCCCCAGCATTTT. It is translated as CASSQAGYSNQPQHF. The chain couples TRBV3-1 to TRBJ1-5; no clear D. Germline assignment: CDR1 LGHDT and CDR2 YNNKEL (reference sequence). The CDR3 sequence is 15 residues long. V was clipped by 1 base and J by 0 bases, with 7 bases between them.

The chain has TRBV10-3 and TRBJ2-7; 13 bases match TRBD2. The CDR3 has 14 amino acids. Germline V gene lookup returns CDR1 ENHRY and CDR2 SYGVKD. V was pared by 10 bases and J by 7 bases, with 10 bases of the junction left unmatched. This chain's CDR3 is CATRGLAGSGEQYF. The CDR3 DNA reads TGTGCCACCAGGGGACTAGCGGGATCGGGAGAGCAGTACTTC.

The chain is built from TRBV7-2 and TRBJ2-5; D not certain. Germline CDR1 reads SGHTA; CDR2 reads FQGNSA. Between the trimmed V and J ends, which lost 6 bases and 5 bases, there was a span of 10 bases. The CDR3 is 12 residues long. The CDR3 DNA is TGTGCCAGCAGATTCGACCGTGAGACCCAGTACTTC. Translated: CASRFDRETQYF.

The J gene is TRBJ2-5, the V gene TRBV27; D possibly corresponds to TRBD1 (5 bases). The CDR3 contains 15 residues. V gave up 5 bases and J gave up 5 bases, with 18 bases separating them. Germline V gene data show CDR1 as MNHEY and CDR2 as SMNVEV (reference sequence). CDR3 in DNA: TGTGCCAGCAGTGTAGGGGCAACCGGTGGGGAGACCCAGTACTTC. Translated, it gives CASSVGATGGETQYF.

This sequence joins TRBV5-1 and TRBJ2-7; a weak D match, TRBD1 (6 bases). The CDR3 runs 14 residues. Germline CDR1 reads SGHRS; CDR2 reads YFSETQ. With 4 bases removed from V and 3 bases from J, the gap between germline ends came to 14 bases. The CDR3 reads CASSPQTGLYEQYF. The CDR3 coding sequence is TGCGCCAGCAGCCCGCAGACAGGCCTCTACGAGCAGTACTTC.